Each of the 16 T cell receptor beta chains below was sequenced from the same sample in a study of CD8 T cells in ankylosing spondylitis. TCRdb called the 5' RACE reads again in MiXCR, with one record for every CDR3 protein. The profile covers 200,000 to 250,000 distinct CDR3 sequences, with around 10% appearing a single time and less than 8% taken by the ten largest. The sequenced sample consisted of blood, either unsorted or a sorted T cell fraction (not recorded which). Receptors were obtained from a male donor with ankylosing spondylitis or in good health (not recorded which).

This clonotype was seen many times. The J gene is TRBJ2-5, the V gene TRBV20-1, with 7 nucleotides matching TRBD1. Losses at the gene ends were 6 bases for V and 5 bases for J; bases not matched to a gene: 6. Germline V gives CDR1 DFQATT, CDR2 SNEGSKA (reference sequence). The CDR3 covers 12 residues. The CDR3 DNA is TGCAGTGCCAGGGGACAGAACGAGACCCAGTACTTC. This encodes CSARGQNETQYF.

CDR3 in DNA: TGTGCCAGCAGCTTAGGGCCCCCGGGACAGGGCCTCACTGAGCAGTTCTTC. It encodes CASSLGPPGQGLTEQFF. The gene calls are TRBV7-9 and TRBJ2-1; 9 bases align to TRBD1. The germline gives CDR1 SEHNR, CDR2 FQNEAQ (reference sequence). The CDR3 extends over 17 amino acids. Trimming removed 1 base from V and 9 bases from J; junction bases left unmatched: 13.

This clonotype showed up just a few times. The DNA of the CDR3 is TGTGCCAGCAGCTCCCCGTCGGGGGCTGTTCTACCGTACGAGCAGTACTTC. It is translated as CASSSPSGAVLPYEQYF. This chain joins TRBV6-1 and TRBJ2-7, with D perhaps being TRBD1 or TRBD2 (6 bases each). This CDR3 comprises 17 residues. Trimming pared 6 bases from V and 4 bases from J, leaving 25 bases between. Germline-derived CDR1 and CDR2 are MNHNS and SASEGT.

The sample holds many counts of this clonotype. The rearrangement joins TRBV20-1 to TRBJ2-1; D is possibly TRBD1 (5 bases). Trimming left V 5 bases short and J 0 bases short, with 14 bases between. From germline, CDR1 is DFQATT and CDR2 SNEGSKA (reference sequence). The CDR3 loop spans 15 amino acids. CDR3 protein: CSAPNRILSYNEQFF. CDR3 DNA: TGCAGTGCTCCCAACAGGATCCTCTCCTACAATGAGCAGTTCTTC.

This chain connects TRBV29-1 to TRBJ2-1, with 7 bases matching TRBD1. CDR3 length: 16 residues. Germline loops: CDR1 SQVTM, CDR2 ANQGSEA. V lost 1 base to trimming and J lost 1 base; unmatched junction nucleotides: 7. CDR3: CSVEGPDRKSYNEQFF. The CDR3 bases are TGCAGCGTTGAAGGCCCGGACAGGAAATCCTACAATGAGCAGTTCTTC.

This clonotype has a count of ten or more. The chain is built from TRBV5-1 and TRBJ2-3; D not certain. V was clipped by 0 bases and J by 2 bases, with 13 bases between them. Germline lookup yields CDR1 SGHRS and CDR2 YFSETQ. There are 16 residues in the CDR3. DNA of the CDR3: TGCGCCAGCAGCTTGGAATCTCCGTCCACCACAGATACGCAGTATTTT. Translated, it gives CASSLESPSTTDTQYF.

Details on this clonotype: A much larger clone differs from this one at a single base, so this may be a read error. The rearrangement uses TRBV29-1 and TRBJ2-2; the D is unclear. Per germline, CDR1 SQVTM and CDR2 ANQGSEA. The length of the CDR3 is 11 residues. As DNA, the CDR3 is TGCGGCGTTTCGTTCACCGGGGAGCTGTTTTTT. It specifies CGVSFTGELFF.

The chain links TRBV5-1 to TRBJ1-4; 8 bases map to TRBD1. V trimming: 6 bases; J trimming: 8 bases; junction bases outside the gene matches: 3. The CDR3 contains 12 residues. The germline V gene encodes CDR1 SGHRS and CDR2 YFSETQ. CDR3 bases: TGCGCCAGCACCGGGACAGGAGAAAAACTGTTTTTT. Encoded protein: CASTGTGEKLFF.

This clonotype was recorded once. A much larger clone is a single base away; this may be a read error. The V and J genes are TRBV3-1 and TRBJ2-1; 7 nucleotides agree with TRBD1. The length of the CDR3 is 14 residues. V dropped 3 bases and J dropped 7; count of bases not matched to a gene: 6. CDR1 is LGHDT and CDR2 is YNNKEL in the germline V gene (reference sequence). The DNA for the CDR3 is TGTGCCAGCAGCCAGTTGAGACAGGGAAATGAGCAGTTCTTC. Protein: CASSQLRQGNEQFF.

This clonotype has just a few counts. The chain carries TRBV4-1 and TRBJ2-3; no clear D. Trimming pared 0 bases from V and 3 bases from J, leaving 16 bases between. The CDR3 is made up of 17 amino acids. Germline values: CDR1 MGHRA, CDR2 YSYEKL. The CDR3 DNA reads as TGCGCCAGCAGCCAAGAGGTCCCGGAGCCATTTACAGATACGCAGTATTTT. This gives the protein CASSQEVPEPFTDTQYF.

In its sample, this clonotype was seen many times. V and J are TRBV20-1 and TRBJ2-1; D gene uncertain. V was cut by 6 bases and J by 2 bases, with 11 bases left in between. The CDR3 covers 13 residues. CDR1 and CDR2 (germline): DFQATT, SNEGSKA (reference sequence). The CDR3 here is CSASFAPYNEQFF. The CDR3 region has the DNA TGCAGTGCCAGTTTCGCACCCTACAATGAGCAGTTCTTC.

V usage is TRBV5-1 and J usage is TRBJ2-1; 11 nucleotides agree with TRBD1. Germline values: CDR1 SGHRS, CDR2 YFSETQ. After removal of 3 bases from V and 9 bases from J, the junction contained 5 bases not matched to a gene. The CDR3 has 14 amino acids. CDR3 loop: CASSWGTGGSEQFF. In DNA form, the CDR3 reads TGCGCCAGCAGCTGGGGGACAGGGGGTTCTGAGCAGTTCTTC.

This clonotype was detected only a few times. The J gene is TRBJ2-1, the V gene TRBV11-1, with 9 bases that match TRBD2. This CDR3 comprises 18 residues. The J segment lost 3 bases and the V segment lost 5 bases, leaving 14 bases of the junction unmatched. The germline gives CDR1 SGHAT, CDR2 FQDESV (reference sequence). CDR3 bases: TGTGCCAGCAGCCGCTGGTCGGGTAGCGGGAGAATCTACAATGAGCAGTTCTTC. Amino acid sequence: CASSRWSGSGRIYNEQFF.

V and J are TRBV7-2 and TRBJ2-1, with TRBD2 identical over 12 bases. The CDR3 is made up of 15 amino acids. The germline V gene has CDR1 SGHTA and CDR2 FQGNSA. With 4 bases clipped from V and 9 bases from J, the junction kept 7 bases outside the gene matches. DNA of the CDR3: TGTGCCAGCAGCTCCCAACTAGCGGGAGGCTCTGAGCAGTTCTTC. Residues: CASSSQLAGGSEQFF.

This clonotype was picked up many times. The chain uses TRBV5-1 and TRBJ2-1; TRBD1 agrees at 8 bases. CDR1 is SGHRS, CDR2 YFSETQ, per germline. Trimming cost V 4 bases and J 5 bases; bases outside gene matches: 17. The CDR3 length is 18 residues. This CDR3 is CASSAESGGPHPNNEQFF. CDR3 DNA: TGCGCCAGCAGCGCGGAATCAGGGGGCCCCCACCCCAACAATGAGCAGTTCTTC.

At least ten counts were recorded for this clonotype. This chain joins TRBV12-3 or TRBV12-4 and TRBJ2-5, with 7 bases matching TRBD2. The CDR3 length is 15 residues. Trimming cost V 9 bases and J 4 bases; bases outside gene matches: 14. The CDR3 DNA sequence: TGTGCCAGTGGGGGGAGGGCCCTGTCCGGAGAGACCCAGTACTTC. This codes for CASGGRALSGETQYF.